These T cell receptor beta chains were read from a single sample in a study of blood T cell repertoires in COVID-19. Repertoires were generated with immunoSEQ multiplex PCR, while TCRdb's copy carries only in-frame clones and drops some. The sample consists of roughly 230,000 clones, roughly 83% of them appearing once. Sequences were obtained from peripheral blood. The source of these receptors is a woman in her fifties or sixties with acute or convalescent COVID-19. The CDR3 runs from the conserved cysteine through the conserved F or W. Each record gives: CDR3 protein, CDR3 DNA, J gene, clone size, D gene, V gene. The D gene is left open where the match is weak. Clone size is stated in some rows and not others, as once, few, many or a class when expanded.

CASSVDHYNSPLHF TGTGCCAGCAGCGTAGATCACTATAATTCACCCCTCCACTTT TRBJ1-6 . . TRBV9
CASSEGQPPGAEAFF TGTGCCAGCAGTGAAGGACAGCCCCCGGGGGCTGAAGCTTTCTTT TRBJ1-1 few . TRBV6-1
CAWSQNNEKLFF TGTGCCTGGAGTCAGAATAATGAAAAACTGTTTTTT TRBJ1-4 . . TRBV30
CASSLSGGGSPYEQYF TGCGCCAGCAGCTTGTCAGGCGGAGGCAGTCCCTACGAGCAGTACTTC TRBJ2-7 . . TRBV5-1
CASRGQGASFQYF TGTGCCAGCAGGGGACAGGGGGCGAGTTTCCAGTACTTC TRBJ2-5 . TRBD1 TRBV12-3/TRBV12-4
CASSQIAGPKYF TGCGCCAGCAGCCAAATAGCGGGGCCTAAGTACTTC TRBJ2-5 . TRBD2 TRBV4-3
CASSDGTGGGDTQYF TGTGCCAGCAGTGACGGGACAGGGGGTGGAGATACGCAGTATTTT TRBJ2-3 . TRBD1 TRBV6-4
CASSLEGNEQFF TGTGCCAGCAGTTTGGAGGGCAATGAGCAGTTCTTC TRBJ2-1 . . TRBV28
CASSQTTGELFF TGCGCCAGCAGCCAGACAACCGGGGAGCTGTTTTTT TRBJ2-2 . . TRBV4-1
CASSSFRGANTGELFF TGTGCCAGCAGTAGCTTCCGCGGGGCGAACACCGGGGAGCTGTTTTTT TRBJ2-2 . . TRBV11-1
CASSPGTGGYGYTF TGTGCCAGCAGCCCCGGGACAGGTGGCTATGGCTACACCTTC TRBJ1-2 . TRBD1 TRBV5-5
CSVGRDNTGELLF TGCAGCGTTGGTCGGGACAACACCGGGGAGCTGCTTTTT TRBJ2-2 . . TRBV29-1
CAWSVQDRTQGEQFF TGTGCCTGGAGTGTACAGGACCGAACTCAAGGTGAGCAGTTCTTC TRBJ2-1 . . TRBV30
CASSSPDRADYGYTF TGTGCCAGCAGTTCCCCGGACAGGGCGGACTATGGCTACACCTTC TRBJ1-2 . TRBD1 TRBV6-5
CATVGRGGRHEQYF TGTGCCACCGTCGGGCGGGGGGGCCGCCACGAGCAGTACTTC TRBJ2-7 . TRBD2 TRBV15
CATSRDRDRPGTSGSSPFYNEQFF TGTGCCACCAGCAGAGATCGAGATAGGCCCGGGACTAGCGGTTCCTCCCCCTTCTACAATGAGCAGTTCTTC TRBJ2-1 . TRBD2 TRBV15
CASSRDRGNTIYF TGTGCCAGCAGCCGAGACAGAGGAAACACCATATATTTT TRBJ1-3 . . TRBV6-6
CATGDGNSGNTIYF TGTGCCACGGGAGACGGAAACTCTGGAAACACCATATATTTT TRBJ1-3 . . TRBV10-3
CASSHGTGRVGAFF TGTGCCAGCAGCCACGGGACAGGGAGGGTTGGAGCTTTCTTT TRBJ1-1 . TRBD1 TRBV3-1/TRBV3-2
CATRTSGKGTDTQYF TGTGCCACCCGGACTAGCGGGAAGGGCACAGATACGCAGTATTTT TRBJ2-3 . TRBD2 TRBV19
CASSIGGQGLWTGELFF TGTGCCAGTAGTATAGGGGGTCAGGGCCTGTGGACCGGGGAGCTGTTTTTT TRBJ2-2 . . TRBV19
CASSYTPVRGRETQYF TGTGCCAGCAGTTACACCCCAGTGCGGGGTCGCGAGACCCAGTACTTC TRBJ2-5 . . TRBV6-5
CASSLNGITEAFF TGTGCCAGCAGCTTAAACGGGATCACTGAAGCTTTCTTT TRBJ1-1 . . TRBV7-9
CASSPQVRAEAFF TGTGCCAGCAGCCCCCAGGTCAGGGCTGAAGCTTTCTTT TRBJ1-1 once . TRBV7-2
CASRRSKNSPLHF TGTGCCAGCAGAAGGAGCAAAAATTCACCCCTCCACTTT TRBJ1-6 . . TRBV6-5